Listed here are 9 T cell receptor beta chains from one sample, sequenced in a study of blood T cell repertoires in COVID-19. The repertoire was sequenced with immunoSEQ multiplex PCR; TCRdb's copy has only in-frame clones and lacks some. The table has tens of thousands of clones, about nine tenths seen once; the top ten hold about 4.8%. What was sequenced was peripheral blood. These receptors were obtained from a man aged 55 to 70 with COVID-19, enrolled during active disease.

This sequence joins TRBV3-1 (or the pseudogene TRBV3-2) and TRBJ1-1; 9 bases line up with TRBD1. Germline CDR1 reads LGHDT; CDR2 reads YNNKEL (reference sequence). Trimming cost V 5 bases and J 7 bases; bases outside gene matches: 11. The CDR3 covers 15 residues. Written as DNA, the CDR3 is TGTGCCAGCAGCACCCACGCCTCGACAGGGGGTGAAGCTTTCTTT. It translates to CASSTHASTGGEAFF.

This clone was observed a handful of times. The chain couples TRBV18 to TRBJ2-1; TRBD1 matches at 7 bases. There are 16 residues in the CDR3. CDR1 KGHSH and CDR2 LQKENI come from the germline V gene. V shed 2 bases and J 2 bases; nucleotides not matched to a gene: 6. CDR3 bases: TGTGCCAGCTCACCATTGCCGCAGGGGGCCTACAATGAGCAGTTCTTC. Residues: CASSPLPQGAYNEQFF.

As DNA, the CDR3 is TGTGCCAGCAGCTTGCGACAGGTCGGGGCCGGGTCACCCCTCCACTTT. Encoded protein: CASSLRQVGAGSPLHF. The V gene is TRBV5-6, the J gene TRBJ1-6, with D tentatively TRBD1 (6 bases). This CDR3 is 16 amino acids long. CDR1 and CDR2 (germline): SGHDT, YYEEEE. The V gene lost 1 base and the J gene lost 10 bases, with 18 bases spanning the gap.

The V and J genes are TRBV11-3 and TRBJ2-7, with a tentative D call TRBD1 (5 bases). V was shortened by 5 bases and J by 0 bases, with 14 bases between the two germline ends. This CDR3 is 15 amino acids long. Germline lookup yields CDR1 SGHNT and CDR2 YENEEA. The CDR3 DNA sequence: TGTGCCAGCAGCCCCTCCCTCAGGGACTCCTACGAGCAGTACTTC. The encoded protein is CASSPSLRDSYEQYF.

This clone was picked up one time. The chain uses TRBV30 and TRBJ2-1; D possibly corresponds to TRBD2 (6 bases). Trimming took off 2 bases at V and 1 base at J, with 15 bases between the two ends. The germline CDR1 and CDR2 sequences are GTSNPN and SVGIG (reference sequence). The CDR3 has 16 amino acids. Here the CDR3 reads CAWSSPGLESYNEQFF. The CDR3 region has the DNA TGTGCCTGGAGTTCGCCGGGACTCGAATCCTACAATGAGCAGTTCTTC.

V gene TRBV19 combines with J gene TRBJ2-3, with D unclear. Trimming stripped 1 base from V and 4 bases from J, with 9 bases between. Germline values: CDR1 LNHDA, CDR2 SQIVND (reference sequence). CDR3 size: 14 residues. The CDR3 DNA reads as TGTGCCAGTAGTATAGCAGCCCGGGCAGATACGCAGTATTTT. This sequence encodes CASSIAARADTQYF.

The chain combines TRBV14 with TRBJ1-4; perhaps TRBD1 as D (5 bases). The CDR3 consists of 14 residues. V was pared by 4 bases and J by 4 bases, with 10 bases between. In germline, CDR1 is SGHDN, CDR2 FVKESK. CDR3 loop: CASSLETVNEKLFF. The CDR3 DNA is TGTGCCAGCAGCCTCGAGACAGTTAATGAAAAACTGTTTTTT.

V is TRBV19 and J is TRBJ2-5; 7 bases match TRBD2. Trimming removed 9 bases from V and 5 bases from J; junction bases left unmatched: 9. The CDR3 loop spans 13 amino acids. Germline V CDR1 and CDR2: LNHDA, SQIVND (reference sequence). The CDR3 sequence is CASGAGVSETQYF. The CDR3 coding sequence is TGTGCCAGCGGGGCGGGAGTGAGCGAGACCCAGTACTTC.

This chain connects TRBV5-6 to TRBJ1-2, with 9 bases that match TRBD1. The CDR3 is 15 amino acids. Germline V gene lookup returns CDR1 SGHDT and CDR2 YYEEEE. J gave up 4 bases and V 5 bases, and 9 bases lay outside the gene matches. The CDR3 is CASRRRDRESYGYTF. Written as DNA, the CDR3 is TGTGCCAGCAGGAGGCGGGACAGGGAGAGCTATGGCTACACCTTC.